This T cell receptor beta chain was sequenced in a study of human T cells and chemical hapten exposure. Across the study: Patients were mainly female, each with alopecia areata, totalis or universalis. Mainly, slight library volume differences in the pool made TCR yields vary.

The library tagged individual cDNA molecules with unique molecular identifiers. TCRdb fed the RACE reads into MiXCR, producing one record per CDR3 protein. The data show approximately 370,000 distinct CDR3 sequences, with around 5.5% seen just once and around 8.8% held by the top ten. V was trimmed by 5 bases and J by 0 bases, leaving 11 bases between them. Germline CDR1 reads SQVTM; CDR2 reads ANQGSEA. The CDR3 is 15 amino acids. Noted time point: pre-sensitization, week 0. As to treatment: therapeutic diphenylcyclopropenone sensitization with weekly scalp DPC. This clonotype was counted ten times or more.

This receptor was identified in a young woman with alopecia areata. Some clones in this sample may be carry-over from other donors' samples. This rearrangement joins TRBV29-1 to TRBJ2-6, with D maybe TRBD2 (5 bases). Specimen: whole blood, collected in connection with sensitization to the hapten diphenylcyclopropenone (DPC). Here the CDR3 reads CSVRIRGSGANVLTF. DNA for the CDR3: TGCAGCGTTAGAATTCGGGGCTCTGGGGCCAACGTCCTGACTTTC.